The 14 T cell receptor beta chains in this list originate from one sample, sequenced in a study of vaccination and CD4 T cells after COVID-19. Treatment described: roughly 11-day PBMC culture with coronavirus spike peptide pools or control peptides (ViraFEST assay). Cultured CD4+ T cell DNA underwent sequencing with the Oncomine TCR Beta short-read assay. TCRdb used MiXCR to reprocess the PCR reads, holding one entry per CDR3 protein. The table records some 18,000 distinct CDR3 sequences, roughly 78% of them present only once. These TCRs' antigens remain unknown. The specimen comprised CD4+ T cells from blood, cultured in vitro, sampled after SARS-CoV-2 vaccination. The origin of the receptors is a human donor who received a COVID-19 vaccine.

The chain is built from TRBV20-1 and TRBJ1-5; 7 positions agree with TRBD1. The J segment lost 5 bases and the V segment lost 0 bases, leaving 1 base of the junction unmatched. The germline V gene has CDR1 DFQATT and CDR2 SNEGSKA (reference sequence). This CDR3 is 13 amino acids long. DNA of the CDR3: TGCAGTGCTAGAGAAGGACAGGATCAGCCCCAGCATTTT. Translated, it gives CSAREGQDQPQHF.

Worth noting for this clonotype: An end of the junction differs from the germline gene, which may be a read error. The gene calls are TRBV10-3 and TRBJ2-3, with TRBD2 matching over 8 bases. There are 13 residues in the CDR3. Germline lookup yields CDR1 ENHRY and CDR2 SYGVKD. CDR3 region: CASSYGREDTQYF. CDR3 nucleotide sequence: TGTGCCAGCAGTTACGGGAGGGAAGATACGCAGTATTTT.

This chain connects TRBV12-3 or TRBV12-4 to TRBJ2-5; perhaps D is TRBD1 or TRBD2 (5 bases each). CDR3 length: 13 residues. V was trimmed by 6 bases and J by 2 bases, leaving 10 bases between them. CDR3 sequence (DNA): TGTGCCAGCAGATACGGGGCACAAGAGACCCAGTACTTC. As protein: CASRYGAQETQYF.

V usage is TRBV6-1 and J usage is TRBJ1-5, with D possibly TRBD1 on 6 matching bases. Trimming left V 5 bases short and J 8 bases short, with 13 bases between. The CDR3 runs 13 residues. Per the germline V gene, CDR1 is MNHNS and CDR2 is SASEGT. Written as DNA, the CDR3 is TGTGCCAGCAGTACACAGGGAGTGGAGCCCCAGCATTTT. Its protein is CASSTQGVEPQHF.

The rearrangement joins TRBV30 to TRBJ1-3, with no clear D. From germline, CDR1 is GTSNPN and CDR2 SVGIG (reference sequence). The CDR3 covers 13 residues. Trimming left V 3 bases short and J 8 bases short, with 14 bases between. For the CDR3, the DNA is TGTGCCTGGAGGCCGGGGTTGAAGGACACCATATATTTT. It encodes CAWRPGLKDTIYF.

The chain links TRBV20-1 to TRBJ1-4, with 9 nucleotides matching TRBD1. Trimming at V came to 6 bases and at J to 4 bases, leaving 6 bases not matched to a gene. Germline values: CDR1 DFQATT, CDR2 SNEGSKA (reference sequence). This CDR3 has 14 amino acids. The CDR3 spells CSALPGQGNEKLFF. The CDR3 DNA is TGCAGTGCACTGCCGGGACAGGGTAATGAAAAACTGTTTTTT.

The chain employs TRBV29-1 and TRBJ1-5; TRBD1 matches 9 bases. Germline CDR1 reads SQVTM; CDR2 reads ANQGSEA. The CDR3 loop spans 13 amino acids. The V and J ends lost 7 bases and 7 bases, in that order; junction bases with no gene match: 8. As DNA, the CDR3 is TGCAGCGCCTTACAGGGGGCTGGACAGCCCCAGCATTTT. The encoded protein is CSALQGAGQPQHF.

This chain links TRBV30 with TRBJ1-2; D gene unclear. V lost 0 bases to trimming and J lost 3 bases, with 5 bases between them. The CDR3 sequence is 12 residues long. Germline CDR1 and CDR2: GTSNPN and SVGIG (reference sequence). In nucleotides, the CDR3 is TGTGCCTGGAGTGTATTATACTATGGCTACACCTTC. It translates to CAWSVLYYGYTF.

CDR3 sequence: CSANRPNYGYTF. The DNA of the CDR3 is TGCAGTGCCAACAGGCCTAACTATGGCTACACCTTC. The chain carries TRBV20-1 and TRBJ1-2, with D perhaps TRBD1 (5 bases). Between the trimmed V and J ends, which lost 6 bases and 0 bases, there was a span of 8 bases. The CDR3 runs to 12 residues. The germline V gene has CDR1 DFQATT and CDR2 SNEGSKA (reference sequence).

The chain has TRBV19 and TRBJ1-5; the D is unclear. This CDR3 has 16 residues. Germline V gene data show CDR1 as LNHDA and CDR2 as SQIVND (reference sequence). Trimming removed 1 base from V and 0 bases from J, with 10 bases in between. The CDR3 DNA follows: TGTGCCAGTAGTATAGGGAAAGGACCTAGCAATCAGCCCCAGCATTTT. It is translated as CASSIGKGPSNQPQHF. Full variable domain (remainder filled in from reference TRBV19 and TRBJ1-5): DGGITQSPKYLFRKEGQNVTLSCEQNLNHDAMYWYRQDPGQGLRLIYYSQIVNDFQKGDIAEGYSVSREKKESFPLTVTSAQKNPTAFYLCASSIGKGPSNQPQHFGDGTRLSIL.

CDR3 DNA sequence: TGTGCCAGCGGACTTAGCGGGAACACTGAAGCTTTCTTT. It is translated as CASGLSGNTEAFF. This sequence joins TRBV7-8 and TRBJ1-1; D call uncertain. This CDR3 spans 13 amino acids. Trimming removed 8 bases at V and 1 base at J, with 11 bases between. Germline V gene sequence: CDR1 SGHVS, CDR2 FQNEAQ.

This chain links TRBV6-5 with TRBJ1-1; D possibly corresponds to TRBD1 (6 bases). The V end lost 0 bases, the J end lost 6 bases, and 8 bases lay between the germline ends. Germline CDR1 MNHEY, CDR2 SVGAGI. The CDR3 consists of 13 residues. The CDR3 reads CASSYSEGAEAFF. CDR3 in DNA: TGTGCCAGCAGTTACTCGGAGGGGGCTGAAGCTTTCTTT.

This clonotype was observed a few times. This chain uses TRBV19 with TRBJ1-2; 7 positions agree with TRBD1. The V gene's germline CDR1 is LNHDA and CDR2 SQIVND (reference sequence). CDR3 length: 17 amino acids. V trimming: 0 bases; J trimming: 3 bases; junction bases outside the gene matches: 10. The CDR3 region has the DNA TGTGCCAGTAGTATAGAGGGACAGCCTGCCCACGACTATGGCTACACCTTC. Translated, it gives CASSIEGQPAHDYGYTF.

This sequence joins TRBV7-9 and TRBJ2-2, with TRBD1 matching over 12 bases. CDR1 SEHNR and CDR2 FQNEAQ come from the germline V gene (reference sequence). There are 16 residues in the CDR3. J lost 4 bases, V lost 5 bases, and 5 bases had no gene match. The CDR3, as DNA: TGTGCCAGCAGCGCCGGGACAGGGGGCCCCACCGGGGAGCTGTTTTTT. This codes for CASSAGTGGPTGELFF.